This T cell receptor (beta chain) appears in the sequencing data of a study of blood T cell repertoires in COVID-19. Study-level background: Both acute and convalescent COVID-19 samples were obtained from the United States, Italy and Spain.

The protocol was immunoSEQ multiplex PCR, while the TCRdb copy is restricted to in-frame clones and leaves out a portion. The sample includes a few hundred thousand clones, approximately 90% of them seen just once. In terms of age and location, participants ranged from roughly 18 to 90 years and lived in about two dozen US areas. This clone has more than one count but fewer than ten. V lost 3 bases, J lost 6 bases, and 10 bases stayed unmatched. The germline gives CDR1 SGHTS, CDR2 YDEGEE. This CDR3 comprises 16 residues. The clonotype comes from a woman aged 40 to 49 who had recovered from COVID-19. The rearrangement uses TRBV5-8 and TRBJ2-1; 9 bases align to TRBD2. Material for sequencing was PBMCs or T cells enriched from blood (not recorded which). The CDR3 nucleotides read TGTGCCAGCAGCTCTTTTCGGCGGGAGGGCCTCAATGAGCAGTTCTTC. This sequence encodes CASSSFRREGLNEQFF.